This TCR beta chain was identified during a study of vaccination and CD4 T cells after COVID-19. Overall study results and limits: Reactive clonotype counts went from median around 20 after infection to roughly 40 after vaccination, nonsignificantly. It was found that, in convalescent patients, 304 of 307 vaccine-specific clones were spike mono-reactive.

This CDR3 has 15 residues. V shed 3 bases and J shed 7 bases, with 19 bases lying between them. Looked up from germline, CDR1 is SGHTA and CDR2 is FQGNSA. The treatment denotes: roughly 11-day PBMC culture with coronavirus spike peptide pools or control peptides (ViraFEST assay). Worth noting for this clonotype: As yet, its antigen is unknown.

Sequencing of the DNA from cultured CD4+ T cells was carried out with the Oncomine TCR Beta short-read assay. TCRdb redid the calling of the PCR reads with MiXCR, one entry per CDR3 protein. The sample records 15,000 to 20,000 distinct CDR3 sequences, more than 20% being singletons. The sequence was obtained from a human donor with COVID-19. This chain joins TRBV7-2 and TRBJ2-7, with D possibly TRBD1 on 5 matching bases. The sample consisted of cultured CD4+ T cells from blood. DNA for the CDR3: TGTGCCAGCAGCTTTGGGGCTTTTAGCCCTGGGGAGCAGTACTTC. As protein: CASSFGAFSPGEQYF.